Reported below is one T cell receptor beta chain. This CDR3 is built from 13 residues. CDR1 is MDHEN, CDR2 SYDVKM, per germline. The V gene end was trimmed by 3 bases and the J gene end by 7 bases; junction bases not matched to a gene: 2. Use of 60 Vbeta and 13 Jbeta primers characterized the PCR. Clones were read by immunoSEQ multiplex PCR, and TCRdb kept only the in-frame ones, dropping some. The sample gives tens of thousands of clones, 77% of which show up once; less than 4.5% is in the top ten. This sample was taken from a study of cytomegalovirus exposure and HLA in healthy donors. This chain links TRBV28 with TRBJ2-1; 8 bases agree with TRBD2. What was sequenced was PBMCs. This receptor was taken from a man aged 25-45 years in good health and CMV-seronegative. The CDR3 loop is CASSFERENEQFF. For the CDR3, the DNA is TGTGCCAGCAGTTTTGAGCGGGAGAATGAGCAGTTCTTC.